This T cell receptor (beta chain) was captured by sequencing in a study of shared clonotypes between healthy human individuals. Sequencing used immunoSEQ multiplex PCR; TCRdb keeps in-frame clones, though not all of them. This table has more than 2,000,000 clones, approximately 90% appearing once. Study conclusions and caveats: Depth was large, yet rarefaction showed that sorted-subset sequencing was incomplete. With a handful of donors compared, about 5% of naive CD4 clonotypes were shared.

The CDR3 is made up of 14 amino acids. Germline CDR1 MNHEY, CDR2 SMNVEV (reference sequence). The V end lost 3 bases, the J end lost 7 bases, and 12 bases lay between the germline ends. This clone showed up just once. Its antigen is unidentified. The V and J genes are TRBV27 and TRBJ1-4, with D possibly matching TRBD1 (6 bases). Sequenced input: naive CD4+ T cells sorted from blood. The subset was: CD45RA+ positively selected. The TCR sequence derives from a man aged 18 to 30 in good health. DNA for the CDR3: TGTGCCAGCAGTTTCGGGGGCACCGTTGAAAAACTGTTTTTT. This sequence encodes CASSFGGTVEKLFF.